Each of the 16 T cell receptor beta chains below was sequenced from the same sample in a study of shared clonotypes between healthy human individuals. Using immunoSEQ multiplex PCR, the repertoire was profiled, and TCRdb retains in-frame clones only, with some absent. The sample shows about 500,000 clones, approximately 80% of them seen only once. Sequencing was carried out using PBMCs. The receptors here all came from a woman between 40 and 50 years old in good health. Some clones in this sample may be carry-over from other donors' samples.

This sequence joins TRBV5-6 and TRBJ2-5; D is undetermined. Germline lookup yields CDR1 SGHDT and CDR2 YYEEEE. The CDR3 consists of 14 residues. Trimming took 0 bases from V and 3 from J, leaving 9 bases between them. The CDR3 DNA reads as TGTGCCAGCAGCTTGGCGCAGAATGAAGAGACCCAGTACTTC. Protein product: CASSLAQNEETQYF. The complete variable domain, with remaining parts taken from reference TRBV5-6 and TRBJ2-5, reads DAGVTQSPTHLIKTRGQQVTLRCSPKSGHDTVSWYQQALGQGPQFIFQYYEEEERQRGNFPDRFSGHQFPNYSSELNVNALLLGDSALYLCASSLAQNEETQYFGPGTRLLVL.

The CDR3 DNA is TGTGCCTGGCAGAGCTCCTATAATTCACCCCTCCACTTT. It encodes CAWQSSYNSPLHF. The chain recombines TRBV30 with TRBJ1-6; D gene unclear. Germline V CDR1 and CDR2: GTSNPN, SVGIG (reference sequence). This CDR3 comprises 13 residues. V lost 5 bases, J lost 0 bases, and 5 bases lay in between.

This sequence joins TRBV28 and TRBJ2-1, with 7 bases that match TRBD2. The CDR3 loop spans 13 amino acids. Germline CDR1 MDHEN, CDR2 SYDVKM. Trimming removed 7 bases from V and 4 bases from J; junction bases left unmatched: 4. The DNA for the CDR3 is TGTGCCAGCATGCCTAGCGGATACAATGAGCAGTTCTTC. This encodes CASMPSGYNEQFF.

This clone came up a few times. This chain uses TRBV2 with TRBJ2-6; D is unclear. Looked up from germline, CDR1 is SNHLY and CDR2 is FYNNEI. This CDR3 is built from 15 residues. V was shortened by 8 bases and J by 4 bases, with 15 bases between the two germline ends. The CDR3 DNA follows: TGTGCCAGCGGGTCCTCCGCGTCAGGGGCCAACGTCCTGACTTTC. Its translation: CASGSSASGANVLTF.

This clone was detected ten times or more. CDR3 amino acids: CASRASGAASYNEQFF. In DNA form, the CDR3 reads TGTGCCAGCCGAGCCAGCGGAGCGGCCTCCTACAATGAGCAGTTCTTC. The chain combines TRBV25-1 with TRBJ2-1, with D perhaps matching TRBD2 (5 bases). The length of the CDR3 is 16 residues. Trimming removed 8 bases from V and 0 bases from J, with 17 bases in between. Germline V gene data show CDR1 as MGHDK and CDR2 as SYGVNS.

The CDR3 here is CASSPTLGGEETQYF. CDR3 nucleotide sequence: TGTGCCAGCAGTCCGACACTTGGGGGAGAGGAGACCCAGTACTTC. The gene calls are TRBV28 and TRBJ2-5; D possibly matches TRBD1 or TRBD2 (5 bases each). The length of the CDR3 is 15 residues. Germline V lookup: CDR1 MDHEN, CDR2 SYDVKM. The V end was cut by 5 bases, the J end by 5 bases, with 18 bases between.

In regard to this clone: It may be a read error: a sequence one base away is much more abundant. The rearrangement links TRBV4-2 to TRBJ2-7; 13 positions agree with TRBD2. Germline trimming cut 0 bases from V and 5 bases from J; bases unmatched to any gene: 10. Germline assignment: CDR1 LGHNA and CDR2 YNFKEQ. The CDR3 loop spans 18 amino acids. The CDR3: CASSQEGTGLAGPHEQYF. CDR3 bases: TGTGCCAGCAGCCAAGAGGGGACGGGACTAGCGGGACCCCACGAGCAGTACTTC.

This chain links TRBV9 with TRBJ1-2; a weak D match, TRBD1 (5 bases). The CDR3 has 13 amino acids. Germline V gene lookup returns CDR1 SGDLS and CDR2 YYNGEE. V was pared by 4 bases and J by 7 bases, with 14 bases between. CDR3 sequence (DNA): TGTGCCAGCAGCCGGGAGGAGGGGCTTGGCTACACCTTC. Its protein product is CASSREEGLGYTF. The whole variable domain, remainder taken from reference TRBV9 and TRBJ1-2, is DSGVTQTPKHLITATGQRVTLRCSPRSGDLSVYWYQQSLDQGLQFLIQYYNGEERAKGNILERFSAQQFPDLHSELNLSSLELGDSALYFCASSREEGLGYTFGSGTRLTVV.

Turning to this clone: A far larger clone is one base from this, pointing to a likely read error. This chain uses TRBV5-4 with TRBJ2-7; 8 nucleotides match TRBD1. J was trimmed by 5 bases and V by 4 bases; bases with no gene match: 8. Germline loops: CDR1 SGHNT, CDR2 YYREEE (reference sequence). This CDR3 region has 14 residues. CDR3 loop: CASSRRQGKNEQYF. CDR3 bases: TGTGCCAGCAGCCGGAGACAGGGGAAAAACGAGCAGTACTTC.

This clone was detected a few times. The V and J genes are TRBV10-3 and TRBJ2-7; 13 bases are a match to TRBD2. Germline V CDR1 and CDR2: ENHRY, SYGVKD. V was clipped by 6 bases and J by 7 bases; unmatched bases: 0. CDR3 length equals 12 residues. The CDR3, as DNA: TGTGCCATCAGGGGACTAGCGGGAGAGCAGTACTTC. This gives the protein CAIRGLAGEQYF.

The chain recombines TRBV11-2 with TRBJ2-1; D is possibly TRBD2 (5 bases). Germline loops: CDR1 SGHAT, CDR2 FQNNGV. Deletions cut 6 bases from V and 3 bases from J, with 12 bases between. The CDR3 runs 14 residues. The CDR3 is CASRLAGRYNEQFF. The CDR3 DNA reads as TGTGCCAGCAGGCTAGCTGGACGCTACAATGAGCAGTTCTTC.

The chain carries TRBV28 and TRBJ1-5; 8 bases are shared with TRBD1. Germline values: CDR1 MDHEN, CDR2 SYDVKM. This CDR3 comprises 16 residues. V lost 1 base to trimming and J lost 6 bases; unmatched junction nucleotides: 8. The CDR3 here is CASSLSGQGASQPQHF. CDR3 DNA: TGTGCCAGCAGTTTATCTGGGCAGGGGGCATCTCAGCCCCAGCATTTT.

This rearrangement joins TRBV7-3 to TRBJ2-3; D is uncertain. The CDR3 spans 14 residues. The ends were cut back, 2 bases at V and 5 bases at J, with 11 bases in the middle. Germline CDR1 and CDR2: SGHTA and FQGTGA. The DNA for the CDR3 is TGTGCCAGCAGCTTAGGCCACCAAGGAGATACGCAGTATTTT. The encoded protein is CASSLGHQGDTQYF.

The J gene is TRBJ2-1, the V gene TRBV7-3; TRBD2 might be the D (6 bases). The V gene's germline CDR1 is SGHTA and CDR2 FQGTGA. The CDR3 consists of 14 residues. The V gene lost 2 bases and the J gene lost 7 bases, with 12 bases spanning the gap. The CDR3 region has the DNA TGTGCCAGCAGCTTATTCCCAAGCGGGAATGAGCAGTTCTTC. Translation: CASSLFPSGNEQFF.

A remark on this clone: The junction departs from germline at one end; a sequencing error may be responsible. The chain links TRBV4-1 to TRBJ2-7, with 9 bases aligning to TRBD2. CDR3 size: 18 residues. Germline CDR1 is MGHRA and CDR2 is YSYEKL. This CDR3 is CASSLGILPGLAHYEQHF. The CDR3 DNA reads TGCGCCAGCAGCCTTGGCATTCTCCCGGGACTAGCACACTACGAGCAGCACTTC.

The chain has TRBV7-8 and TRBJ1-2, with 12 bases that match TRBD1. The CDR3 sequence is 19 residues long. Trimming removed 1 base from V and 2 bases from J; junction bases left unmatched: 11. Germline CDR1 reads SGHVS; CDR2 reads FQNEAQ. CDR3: CASSLGLGQGAGANYGYTF. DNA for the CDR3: TGTGCCAGCAGCTTAGGATTGGGACAGGGGGCCGGGGCCAACTATGGCTACACCTTC.